This T cell receptor beta chain was captured in a study of neoadjuvant anti-PD-1 for oral cavity cancer (dated by TCRdb to about 2021). Regarding the complete study: Before curative-intent surgical resection, most patients were given three to four biweekly doses of nivolumab at 3 mg/kg. Patients without progression received a fourth nivolumab dose around day 43 and underwent definitive surgical resection on days 50-56. Patients with complete response, partial response or stable disease by RECIST 1.1 were defined as responders, whereas patients with progression were defined as non-responders. The parent correlative cohort had about a dozen patients and a response rate of about 31%. The paper's findings and limits, for the study overall: Higher pretreatment blood Treg/Th17 ratios correlated with both higher pretreatment blood TCRbeta clonality and lower post-treatment tumor TCRbeta clonality. After neoadjuvant nivolumab, T cell clonality (Gini index) in PBMCs was significantly higher in non-responders than in responders. TCR analyses included only a few patients per response group, and the authors called for larger cohorts for validation.

Points on this clone: The target of this receptor is not known. No much larger clonotype is one base removed from it; base qualities were not supplied.

For deep sequencing, each PBMC sample was run in six replicates, with libraries mostly built from about 510 ng of input genomic DNA. The immunoSEQ hsTCRbeta kit was used to prepare TCRbeta libraries, following the manufacturer's instructions. Sequencing of the completed libraries took place using an Illumina NovaSeq 6000 S4 flow cell after they had been pooled to about 3 nM. From the authors' description of their analysis: The immunoSEQ Analyzer was used for raw data preprocessing and quality control. The analysis was limited to productive rearrangements, and each clonotype was defined by a unique CDR3 amino acid sequence. Repertoire clonality was estimated as the Gini-Simpson index, which was calculated using the R package tcR. Student's t test was used to compare Gini indices, while Pearson correlation assessed associations with tumor size change. TCRdb re-hosts the immuneACCESS table, in-frame sequences only. Its copies lack some clones; in the studies checked, an unresolved V gene accounts for under half of them, and the cause for the rest is not known. For V, J and clone size, that table is used; D and trimming come from the DNA. The sample includes over 8,000 clones, with more than 60% observed a single time. In total, the top ten clones hold about 4% of the sample.

In the paper's terms, the time point label means: after neoadjuvant nivolumab, at surgical resection. Patients were newly diagnosed with stage II-IVA oral cavity squamous cell carcinoma and had received no prior systemic or radiation treatment. The cohort was made up of patients with locally advanced, HPV-negative oral cavity squamous cell carcinoma. Peripheral blood mononuclear cells were analyzed directly and were not maintained or expanded in culture. Samples came from a longitudinal correlative study of a single-arm phase II trial of neoadjuvant nivolumab in oral cavity squamous cell carcinoma. Subject-matched pre- and post-treatment PBMCs and tumors from three responders and three non-responders underwent genomic DNA-based TCRbeta sequencing. Peripheral blood mononuclear cells were collected before nivolumab treatment and were collected again after treatment, at the time of surgery. Genomic DNA was isolated from PBMCs using the Maxwell RSC DNA from Cells kit.

CDR3 length: 15 amino acids, cysteine to phenylalanine. The kept DNA is CDR3 alone, 45 bases in frame from the first base. The V and J ends are trimmed by 5 bases and 8 bases, leaving 19 bases between them. The germline V gene (reference sequence) sets CDR1 to SEHNR and CDR2 to FQNEAQ. The sequence is built from TRBV7-9 and TRBJ2-1; a tentative D call is TRBD2 (6 bases match). The TCR was taken from a person aged 40-85 years with oral cavity squamous cell carcinoma. Sequencing was performed on PBMCs, taken after nivolumab (anti-PD-1) treatment. The CDR3 protein: CASSAPGVVRDEQFF. The nucleotide sequence is TGTGCCAGCAGCGCTCCGGGGGTGGTCCGGGATGAGCAGTTCTTC.